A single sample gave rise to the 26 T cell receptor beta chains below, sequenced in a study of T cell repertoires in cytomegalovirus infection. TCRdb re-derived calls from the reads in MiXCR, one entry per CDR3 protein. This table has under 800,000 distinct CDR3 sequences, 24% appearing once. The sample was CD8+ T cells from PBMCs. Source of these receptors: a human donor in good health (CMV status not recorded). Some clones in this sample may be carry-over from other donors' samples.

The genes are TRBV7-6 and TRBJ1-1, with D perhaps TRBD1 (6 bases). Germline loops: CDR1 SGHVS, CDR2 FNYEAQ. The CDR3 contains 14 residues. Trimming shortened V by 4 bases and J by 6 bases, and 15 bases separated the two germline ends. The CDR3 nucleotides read TGTGCCAGCAGCTCCCCAGGGGCAGGGGCTGAAGCTTTCTTT. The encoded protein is CASSSPGAGAEAFF.

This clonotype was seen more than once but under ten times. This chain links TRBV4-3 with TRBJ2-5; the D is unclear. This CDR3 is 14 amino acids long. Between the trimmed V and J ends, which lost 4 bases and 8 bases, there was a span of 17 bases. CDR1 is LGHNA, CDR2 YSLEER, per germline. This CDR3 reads CASSPKVGLSTQYF. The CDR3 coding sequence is TGCGCCAGCAGCCCCAAGGTGGGATTGTCTACCCAGTACTTC.

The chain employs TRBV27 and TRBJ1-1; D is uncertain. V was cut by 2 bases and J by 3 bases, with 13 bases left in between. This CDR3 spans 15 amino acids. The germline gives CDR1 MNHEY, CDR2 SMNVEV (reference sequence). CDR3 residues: CASSLIGAGHTEAFF. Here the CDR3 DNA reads TGTGCCAGCAGTTTAATAGGCGCTGGGCACACTGAAGCTTTCTTT.

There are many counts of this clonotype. CDR3 in amino acids: CASSLAHAQGPYNEQFF. CDR3 DNA: TGTGCCAGCAGCTTAGCCCATGCACAGGGTCCGTACAATGAGCAGTTCTTC. The chain has TRBV7-2 and TRBJ2-1, with D perhaps TRBD1 (6 bases). The CDR3 loop spans 17 amino acids. V was trimmed by 0 bases and J by 4 bases, leaving 16 bases between them. Germline CDR1 SGHTA, CDR2 FQGNSA.

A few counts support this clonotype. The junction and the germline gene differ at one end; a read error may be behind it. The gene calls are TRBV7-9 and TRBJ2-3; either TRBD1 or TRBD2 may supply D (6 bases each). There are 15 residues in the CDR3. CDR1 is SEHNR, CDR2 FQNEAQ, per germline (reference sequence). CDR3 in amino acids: CASSSRDTSTDMQYF. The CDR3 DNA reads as TGTGCCAGCAGCTCACGGGACACTAGCACAGATATGCAGTATTTT.

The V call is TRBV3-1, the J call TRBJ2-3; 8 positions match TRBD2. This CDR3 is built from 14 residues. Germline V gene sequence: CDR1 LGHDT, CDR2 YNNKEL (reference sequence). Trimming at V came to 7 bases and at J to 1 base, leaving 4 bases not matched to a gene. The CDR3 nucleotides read TGTGCCAGCACCCAGCGGGGGCGCACAGATACGCAGTATTTT. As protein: CASTQRGRTDTQYF.

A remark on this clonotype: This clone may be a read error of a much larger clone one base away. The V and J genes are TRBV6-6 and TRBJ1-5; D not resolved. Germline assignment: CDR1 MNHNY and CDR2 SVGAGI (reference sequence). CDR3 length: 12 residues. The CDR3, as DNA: TGTACCAGCAGTTACCTCCAACGACCCCAGCATTTT. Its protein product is CTSSYLQRPQHF.

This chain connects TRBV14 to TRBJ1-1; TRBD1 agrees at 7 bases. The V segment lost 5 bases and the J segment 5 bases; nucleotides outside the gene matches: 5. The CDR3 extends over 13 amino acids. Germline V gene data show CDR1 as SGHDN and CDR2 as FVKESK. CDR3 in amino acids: CASSVGTVTEAFF. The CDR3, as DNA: TGTGCCAGCAGCGTGGGGACAGTTACTGAAGCTTTCTTT.

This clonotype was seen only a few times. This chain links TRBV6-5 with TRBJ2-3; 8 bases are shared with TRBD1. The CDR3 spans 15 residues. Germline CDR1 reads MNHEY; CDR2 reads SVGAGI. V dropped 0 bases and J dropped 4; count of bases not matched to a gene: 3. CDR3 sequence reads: CASSYSTGAADTQYF. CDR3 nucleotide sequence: TGTGCCAGCAGTTACTCGACAGGGGCGGCAGATACGCAGTATTTT.

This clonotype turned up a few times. CDR3 DNA: TGTGCCAGCAGCTTAGCTCGACAGGGATCTAGCACAGATACGCAGTATTTT. Amino acids: CASSLARQGSSTDTQYF. The rearrangement joins TRBV7-2 to TRBJ2-3; TRBD1 matches at 7 bases. The CDR3 runs to 17 residues. Germline V gives CDR1 SGHTA, CDR2 FQGNSA. Trimming removed 0 bases from V and 0 bases from J; junction bases left unmatched: 6.

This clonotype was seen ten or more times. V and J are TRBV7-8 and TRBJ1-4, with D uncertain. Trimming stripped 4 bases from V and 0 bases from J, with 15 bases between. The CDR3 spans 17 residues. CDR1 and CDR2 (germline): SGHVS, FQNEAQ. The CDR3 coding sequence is TGTGCCAGCAGCTATCAGCCGGGCCCTGCAACTAATGAAAAACTGTTTTTT. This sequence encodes CASSYQPGPATNEKLFF.

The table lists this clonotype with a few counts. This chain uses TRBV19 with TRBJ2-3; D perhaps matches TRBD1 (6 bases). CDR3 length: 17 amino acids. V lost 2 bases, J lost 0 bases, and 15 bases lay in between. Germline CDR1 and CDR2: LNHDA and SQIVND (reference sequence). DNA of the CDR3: TGTGCCAGTAGTATAAGACAGGCCCGACTTAGCACAGATACGCAGTATTTT. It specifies CASSIRQARLSTDTQYF.

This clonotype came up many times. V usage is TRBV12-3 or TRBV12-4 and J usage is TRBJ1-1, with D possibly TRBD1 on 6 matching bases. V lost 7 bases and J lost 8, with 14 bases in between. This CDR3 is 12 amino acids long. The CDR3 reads CASTAGTSEAFF. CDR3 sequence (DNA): TGTGCCAGCACCGCCGGGACATCCGAAGCTTTCTTT.

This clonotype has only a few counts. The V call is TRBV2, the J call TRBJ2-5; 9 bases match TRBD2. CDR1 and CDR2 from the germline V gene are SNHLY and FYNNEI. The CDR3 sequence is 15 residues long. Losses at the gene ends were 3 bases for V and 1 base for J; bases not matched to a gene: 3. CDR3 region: CASSDFSGGQETQYF. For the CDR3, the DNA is TGTGCCAGCAGTGATTTTAGCGGGGGCCAAGAGACCCAGTACTTC.

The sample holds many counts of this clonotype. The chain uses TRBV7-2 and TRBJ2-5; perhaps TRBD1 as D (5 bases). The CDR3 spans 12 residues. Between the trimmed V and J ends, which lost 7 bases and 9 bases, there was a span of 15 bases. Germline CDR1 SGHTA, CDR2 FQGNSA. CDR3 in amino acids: CASTITGQAQYF. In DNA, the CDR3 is TGTGCCAGCACCATCACAGGTCAGGCCCAGTACTTC.

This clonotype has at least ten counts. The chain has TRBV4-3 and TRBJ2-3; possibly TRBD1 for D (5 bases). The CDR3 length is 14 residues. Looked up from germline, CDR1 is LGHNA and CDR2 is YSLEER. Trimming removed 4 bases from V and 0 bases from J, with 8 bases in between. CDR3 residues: CASSLQDSTDTQYF. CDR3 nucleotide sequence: TGCGCCAGCAGCCTACAGGACAGCACAGATACGCAGTATTTT.

CDR3 nucleotide sequence: TGTGCCAGCAGCCCTGACAGGGTGGTGTTAGAGCAGTACGTC. It codes for CASSPDRVVLEQYV. V gene TRBV28 combines with J gene TRBJ2-7; 7 bases fit TRBD1. The junction had 12 bases not matched to a gene; V was cut back by 6 bases and J by 7 bases. The CDR3 runs 14 residues. Germline CDR1 reads MDHEN; CDR2 reads SYDVKM.

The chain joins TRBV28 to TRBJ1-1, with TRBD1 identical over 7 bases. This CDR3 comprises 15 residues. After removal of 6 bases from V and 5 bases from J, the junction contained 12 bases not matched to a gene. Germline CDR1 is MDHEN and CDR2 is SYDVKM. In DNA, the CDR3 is TGTGCCAGCAGGGCGGACAGGAGGTTTAGAACTGAAGCTTTCTTT. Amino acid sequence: CASRADRRFRTEAFF.

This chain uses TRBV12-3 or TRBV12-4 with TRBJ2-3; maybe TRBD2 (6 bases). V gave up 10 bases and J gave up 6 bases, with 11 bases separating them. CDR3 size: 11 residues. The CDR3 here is CATDGGDTQYF. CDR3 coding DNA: TGTGCCACTGACGGGGGTGATACGCAGTATTTT.

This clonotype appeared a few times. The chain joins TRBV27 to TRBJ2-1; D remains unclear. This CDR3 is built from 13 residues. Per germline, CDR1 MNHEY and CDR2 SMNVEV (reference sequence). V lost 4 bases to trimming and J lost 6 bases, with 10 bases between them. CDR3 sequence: CASSSARFNEQFF. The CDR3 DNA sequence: TGTGCCAGCAGTTCCGCCCGATTCAATGAGCAGTTCTTC.

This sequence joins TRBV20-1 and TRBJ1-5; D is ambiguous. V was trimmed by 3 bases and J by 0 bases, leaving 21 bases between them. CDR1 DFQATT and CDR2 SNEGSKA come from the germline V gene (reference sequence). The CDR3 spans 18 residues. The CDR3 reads CSASGERQALYSNQPQHF. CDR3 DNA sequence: TGCAGTGCTAGCGGTGAGCGCCAGGCCCTATATAGCAATCAGCCCCAGCATTTT.

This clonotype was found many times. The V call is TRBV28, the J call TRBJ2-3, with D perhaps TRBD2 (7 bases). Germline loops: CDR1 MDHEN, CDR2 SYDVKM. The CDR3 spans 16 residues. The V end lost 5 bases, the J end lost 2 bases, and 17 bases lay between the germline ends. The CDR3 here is CASSLGGAQHTDTQYF. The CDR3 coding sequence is TGTGCCAGCAGTCTTGGGGGGGCCCAACACACAGATACGCAGTATTTT.

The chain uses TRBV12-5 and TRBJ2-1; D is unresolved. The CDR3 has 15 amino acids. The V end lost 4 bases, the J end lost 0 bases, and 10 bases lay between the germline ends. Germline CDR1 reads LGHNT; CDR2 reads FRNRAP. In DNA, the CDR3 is TGTGCTAGTGGTTCGGGTCCCAGCTCCTACAATGAGCAGTTCTTC. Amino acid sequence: CASGSGPSSYNEQFF. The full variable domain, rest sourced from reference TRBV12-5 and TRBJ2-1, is DARVTQTPRHKVTEMGQEVTMRCQPILGHNTVFWYRQTMMQGLELLAYFRNRAPLDDSGMPKDRFSAEMPDATLATLKIQPSEPRDSAVYFCASGSGPSSYNEQFFGPGTRLTVL.

CDR3: CASSFRGLDSPLHF. CDR3 in DNA: TGTGCCAGCAGTTTTAGGGGGCTCGATTCACCCCTCCACTTT. The V call is TRBV28, the J call TRBJ1-6; 7 bases are shared with TRBD1. The CDR3 totals 14 residues. V trimming: 3 bases; J trimming: 8 bases; junction bases outside the gene matches: 4. Germline V lookup: CDR1 MDHEN, CDR2 SYDVKM.

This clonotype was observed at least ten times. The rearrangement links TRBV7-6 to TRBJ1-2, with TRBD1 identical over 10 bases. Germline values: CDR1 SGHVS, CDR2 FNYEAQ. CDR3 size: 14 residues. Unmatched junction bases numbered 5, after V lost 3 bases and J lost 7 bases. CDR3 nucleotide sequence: TGTGCCAGCAGCTTGGGACAGGGGTCCTCTGGCTACACCTTC. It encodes CASSLGQGSSGYTF.

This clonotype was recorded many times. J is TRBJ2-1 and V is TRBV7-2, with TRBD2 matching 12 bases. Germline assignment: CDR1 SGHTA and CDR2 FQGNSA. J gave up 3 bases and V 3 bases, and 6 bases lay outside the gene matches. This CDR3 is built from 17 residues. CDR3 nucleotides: TGTGCCAGCAGCTTGCCCCTAGCGGGGGGGCTCTACAATGAGCAGTTCTTC. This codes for CASSLPLAGGLYNEQFF.